This TCR beta chain was obtained from a study of patients and donors after allogeneic stem cell transplantation. This clonotype was detected ten times or more. TCRdb used MiXCR to reprocess the RT-PCR reads, holding one entry per CDR3 protein. The sample holds about 87,000 distinct CDR3 sequences, 5% seen once. The V gene end was trimmed by 3 bases and the J gene end by 7 bases; junction bases not matched to a gene: 13. CDR3 length: 17 residues. The germline V gene has CDR1 SGHDT and CDR2 YYEEEE. Sample: blood, either unsorted or a sorted T cell fraction (not recorded which). This receptor was obtained from a human donor who was either an allogeneic HSCT recipient or a stem cell or donor lymphocyte infusion donor (not recorded which). It is not recorded whose cells these are; they may come from a transplant donor. V is TRBV5-6 and J is TRBJ1-6; 7 bases are a match to TRBD1. The CDR3 spells CASSSTGTDVLNSPLHF. The CDR3, as DNA: TGTGCCAGCAGCTCCACCGGGACAGACGTCTTAAATTCACCCCTCCACTTT. The whole variable domain, remainder taken from reference TRBV5-6 and TRBJ1-6, is DAGVTQSPTHLIKTRGQQVTLRCSPKSGHDTVSWYQQALGQGPQFIFQYYEEEERQRGNFPDRFSGHQFPNYSSELNVNALLLGDSALYLCASSSTGTDVLNSPLHFGNGTRLTVT.